The 25 T cell receptor beta chains reported below all come from one sample, sequenced in a study of blood T cell repertoires in COVID-19. Profiled with immunoSEQ multiplex PCR; TCRdb holds only in-frame clones, not every one. The repertoire holds roughly 140,000 clones, with 87% as singletons. The specimen sequenced was PBMCs or T cells enriched from blood (not recorded which). The source is a man in his fifties or sixties who had recovered from COVID-19.

This clone was seen once. The chain has TRBV27 and TRBJ1-6, with a possible D match to TRBD1 (6 bases). The CDR3 contains 17 residues. Germline lookup yields CDR1 MNHEY and CDR2 SMNVEV (reference sequence). The V and J ends lost 3 bases and 7 bases respectively, with 19 bases between them. CDR3 bases: TGTGCCAGCAGTTTCGAGGCAGGGAGGGGGTGGAATTCACCCCTCCACTTT. It codes for CASSFEAGRGWNSPLHF.

This CDR3 reads CAWRFGNTGELFF. CDR3 DNA sequence: TGTGCCTGGAGGTTCGGTAACACCGGGGAGCTGTTTTTT. The V call is TRBV30, the J call TRBJ2-2; D is undetermined. The V gene lost 3 bases and the J gene lost 2 bases, with 7 bases spanning the gap. The CDR3 has 13 amino acids. Germline V gives CDR1 GTSNPN, CDR2 SVGIG (reference sequence). Looking up the rest from reference TRBV30 and TRBJ2-2 gives the full variable domain: SQTIHQWPATLVQPVGSPLSLECTVEGTSNPNLYWYRQAAGRGLQLLFYSVGIGQISSEVPQNLSASRPQDRQFILSSKKLLLSDSGFYLCAWRFGNTGELFFGEGSRLTVL.

The V call is TRBV19, the J call TRBJ2-1; 11 nucleotides agree with TRBD2. Germline assignment: CDR1 LNHDA and CDR2 SQIVND (reference sequence). The ends lost 5 bases at V and 0 bases at J; junction bases unmatched: 12. This CDR3 is built from 19 residues. This CDR3 reads CASSLTSGIVSLSYNEQFF. CDR3 nucleotides: TGTGCCAGTAGTTTGACTAGCGGGATAGTTTCCCTCTCCTACAATGAGCAGTTCTTC. The full variable domain, its missing parts supplied by reference TRBV19 and TRBJ2-1, is DGGITQSPKYLFRKEGQNVTLSCEQNLNHDAMYWYRQDPGQGLRLIYYSQIVNDFQKGDIAEGYSVSREKKESFPLTVTSAQKNPTAFYLCASSLTSGIVSLSYNEQFFGPGTRLTVL.

The V gene is TRBV27, the J gene TRBJ2-4; TRBD1 aligns across 7 bases. The V gene end was trimmed by 2 bases and the J gene end by 0 bases; junction bases not matched to a gene: 4. The CDR3 totals 16 residues. In germline, CDR1 is MNHEY, CDR2 SMNVEV (reference sequence). The CDR3 loop is CASSLQGVLAKNIQYF. The CDR3 DNA sequence: TGTGCCAGCAGTTTACAGGGGGTGCTAGCCAAAAACATTCAGTACTTC.

This sequence joins TRBV27 and TRBJ2-7; 7 bases line up with TRBD1. V was pared by 5 bases and J by 0 bases, with 10 bases of the junction left unmatched. Germline CDR1 and CDR2: MNHEY and SMNVEV (reference sequence). This CDR3 has 16 amino acids. The CDR3 spells CASSPRQGAPSYEQYF. CDR3 nucleotides: TGTGCCAGCAGTCCAAGACAGGGAGCTCCCTCCTACGAGCAGTACTTC.

This rearrangement joins TRBV6-5 to TRBJ1-1, with a tentative D call TRBD1 (6 bases). The germline gives CDR1 MNHEY, CDR2 SVGAGI. V was cut by 6 bases and J by 3 bases, with 11 bases left in between. The CDR3 length is 13 residues. CDR3 region: CASRRGWDTEAFF. Written as DNA, the CDR3 is TGTGCCAGCAGGAGGGGGTGGGACACTGAAGCTTTCTTT.

The chain recombines TRBV28 with TRBJ2-7; D possibly corresponds to TRBD2 (6 bases). V was pared by 9 bases and J by 4 bases, with 16 bases between. This CDR3 has 13 residues. Germline-derived CDR1 and CDR2 are MDHEN and SYDVKM. CDR3 sequence (DNA): TGTGCCAGTACGAATACGGGGGTTTACGAGCAGTACTTC. This sequence encodes CASTNTGVYEQYF. The full variable domain, its missing parts supplied by reference TRBV28 and TRBJ2-7, is DVKVTQSSRYLVKRTGEKVFLECVQDMDHENMFWYRQDPGLGLRLIYFSYDVKMKEKGDIPEGYSVSREKKERFSLILESASTNQTSMYLCASTNTGVYEQYFGPGTRLTVT.

This chain connects TRBV18 to TRBJ1-1; 9 bases are shared with TRBD1. The germline V gene has CDR1 KGHSH and CDR2 LQKENI. V lost 6 bases to trimming and J lost 4 bases; unmatched junction nucleotides: 6. This CDR3 spans 14 amino acids. The CDR3 loop is CASSTGGVGTEAFF. The CDR3 DNA is TGTGCCAGCTCGACAGGGGGTGTCGGCACTGAAGCTTTCTTT. The full variable domain, with the rest looked up from reference TRBV18 and TRBJ1-1, is NAGVMQNPRHLVRRRGQEARLRCSPMKGHSHVYWYRQLPEEGLKFMVYLQKENIIDESGMPKERFSAEFPKEGPSILRIQQVVRGDSAAYFCASSTGGVGTEAFFGQGTRLTVV.

The chain couples TRBV28 to TRBJ2-7; D gene ambiguous. The CDR3 is 13 amino acids. CDR1 MDHEN and CDR2 SYDVKM come from the germline V gene. Trimming took off 6 bases at V and 2 bases at J, with 11 bases between the two ends. The CDR3 region has the DNA TGTGCCAGCAGATTAGATACTACCTACGAGCAGTACTTC. Protein product: CASRLDTTYEQYF.

J is TRBJ2-5 and V is TRBV27, with 8 bases matching TRBD2. In germline, CDR1 is MNHEY, CDR2 SMNVEV (reference sequence). V lost 3 bases to trimming and J lost 5 bases; unmatched junction nucleotides: 11. This CDR3 has 16 residues. CDR3 coding DNA: TGTGCCAGCAGTTTGAATCGGGAGGGCCGGGGGGAGACCCAGTACTTC. Translating gives CASSLNREGRGETQYF.

The chain combines TRBV5-1 with TRBJ2-1, with 9 bases fitting TRBD1. CDR1 and CDR2 (germline): SGHRS, YFSETQ. Unmatched junction bases numbered 6, after V lost 2 bases and J lost 6 bases. The CDR3 runs 15 residues. The CDR3 loop reads CASSLGDRVSNEQFF. The DNA of the CDR3 is TGCGCCAGCAGCTTAGGGGACAGGGTTAGCAATGAGCAGTTCTTC.

V and J are TRBV24-1 and TRBJ2-1, with D tentatively TRBD2 (5 bases). Trimming pared 0 bases from V and 7 bases from J, leaving 12 bases between. Germline CDR1 reads KGHDR; CDR2 reads SFDVKD. This CDR3 has 15 amino acids. DNA for the CDR3: TGTGCCACCAGTGATTTGCAGCCCTCGGGGAATGAGCAGTTCTTC. The encoded protein is CATSDLQPSGNEQFF.

The V gene is TRBV7-2, the J gene TRBJ1-1; a weak D match, TRBD1 (5 bases). The CDR3 is made up of 13 amino acids. Germline V gene lookup returns CDR1 SGHTA and CDR2 FQGNSA. Between the trimmed V and J ends, which lost 4 bases and 6 bases, there was a span of 12 bases. CDR3 protein: CASSWGGSAEAFF. As DNA, the CDR3 is TGTGCCAGCAGCTGGGGGGGGAGCGCTGAAGCTTTCTTT.

This rearrangement joins TRBV5-1 to TRBJ1-6, with D possibly TRBD1 on 5 matching bases. The CDR3 extends over 13 amino acids. Germline CDR1 and CDR2: SGHRS and YFSETQ. CDR3 amino acids: CASGAEGNSPLHF. In nucleotides, the CDR3 is TGCGCTAGCGGGGCGGAGGGGAATTCACCCCTCCACTTT.

The chain uses TRBV28 and TRBJ2-4; D not certain. Germline lookup yields CDR1 MDHEN and CDR2 SYDVKM. The CDR3 spans 14 residues. Trimming left V 4 bases short and J 9 bases short, with 16 bases between. Here the CDR3 DNA reads TGTGCCAGCAGTTCGACTTGGCCTGATGGCATTCAGTACTTC. Protein product: CASSSTWPDGIQYF.

This chain links TRBV15 with TRBJ2-5, with D possibly being TRBD2 (6 bases). Germline assignment: CDR1 LNHNV and CDR2 YYDKDF (reference sequence). The CDR3 length is 16 residues. Trimming pared 0 bases from V and 4 bases from J, leaving 15 bases between. CDR3 region: CATSREGSLGGETQYF. As DNA, the CDR3 is TGTGCCACCAGCAGAGAAGGTAGCCTGGGGGGAGAGACCCAGTACTTC.

This chain connects TRBV5-1 to TRBJ2-3; 12 positions agree with TRBD2. CDR3 length: 16 amino acids. CDR1 and CDR2 from the germline V gene are SGHRS and YFSETQ. Trimming cost V 1 base and J 4 bases; bases outside gene matches: 4. CDR3 protein: CASSLWASGGADTQYF. CDR3 coding DNA: TGCGCCAGCAGCTTGTGGGCTAGCGGGGGGGCAGATACGCAGTATTTT.

V and J are TRBV2 and TRBJ2-7; 8 bases line up with TRBD1. The CDR3 length is 14 residues. V gave up 4 bases and J gave up 5 bases; unmatched junction bases: 7. CDR1 SNHLY and CDR2 FYNNEI come from the germline V gene. The CDR3 DNA is TGTGCCAGCAGTGCGGCCAGGGGGCGCGACGAGCAGTACTTC. This sequence encodes CASSAARGRDEQYF.

J is TRBJ2-3 and V is TRBV5-1; 8 nucleotides align to TRBD1. The CDR3 extends over 16 amino acids. V lost 0 bases to trimming and J lost 2 bases; unmatched junction nucleotides: 5. The germline CDR1 and CDR2 sequences are SGHRS and YFSETQ. CDR3 nucleotides: TGCGCCAGCAGCTTGGAGGGGACAGGATACACAGATACGCAGTATTTT. Translated: CASSLEGTGYTDTQYF. The variable domain in full, completed from reference TRBV5-1 and TRBJ2-3, reads KAGVTQTPRYLIKTRGQQVTLSCSPISGHRSVSWYQQTPGQGLQFLFEYFSETQRNKGNFPGRFSGRQFSNSRSEMNVSTLELGDSALYLCASSLEGTGYTDTQYFGPGTRLTVL.

The rearrangement uses TRBV5-1 and TRBJ2-7, with D tentatively TRBD2 (5 bases). Trimming took 0 bases from V and 1 from J, leaving 17 bases between them. The CDR3 sequence is 17 residues long. The V gene's germline CDR1 is SGHRS and CDR2 YFSETQ. The CDR3 loop is CASSLGLIGTSSYEQYF. CDR3 sequence (DNA): TGCGCCAGCAGCTTGGGTCTGATAGGTACTAGTTCCTACGAGCAGTACTTC.

The chain employs TRBV2 and TRBJ2-1; 13 nucleotides match TRBD2. Trimming removed 6 bases from V and 8 bases from J; junction bases left unmatched: 4. Germline V gene lookup returns CDR1 SNHLY and CDR2 FYNNEI. The CDR3 is 14 amino acids. DNA of the CDR3: TGTGCCAGCAGCTTACTAGCGGGGGGGGATGAGCAGTTCTTC. This sequence encodes CASSLLAGGDEQFF.

The V call is TRBV5-1, the J call TRBJ1-2, with D maybe TRBD1 (5 bases). The CDR3 spans 14 residues. Germline V gives CDR1 SGHRS, CDR2 YFSETQ. Trimming pared 4 bases from V and 8 bases from J, leaving 18 bases between. The CDR3 is CASSSGGSPHGYTF. Here the CDR3 DNA reads TGCGCCAGCAGCAGTGGGGGGTCGCCTCACGGCTACACCTTC.

The CDR3 region has the DNA TGTGCCAGCAGTTTTGAGCTTTACAATGAGCAGTTCTTC. Translating gives CASSFELYNEQFF. This chain connects TRBV12-3 or TRBV12-4 to TRBJ2-1; D not resolved. Between the trimmed V and J ends, which lost 3 bases and 4 bases, there was a span of 7 bases. The CDR3 totals 13 residues.

The chain has TRBV2 and TRBJ1-3, with D possibly being TRBD1 (6 bases). The CDR3 sequence is 13 residues long. V dropped 7 bases and J dropped 4 bases, with 11 bases sitting between them. Germline CDR1 reads SNHLY; CDR2 reads FYNNEI. CDR3 bases: TGTGCCAGCAACAGGGAAAAAGGAAACACCATATATTTT. This codes for CASNREKGNTIYF.

CDR3 nucleotides: TGTGCCAGCAGCGCGCCCGGGACCTACGAGCAGTACTTC. Translated: CASSAPGTYEQYF. The chain is built from TRBV5-6 and TRBJ2-7; perhaps TRBD2 as D (5 bases). V was shortened by 4 bases and J by 2 bases, with 10 bases between the two germline ends. The germline CDR1 and CDR2 sequences are SGHDT and YYEEEE. The CDR3 totals 13 residues.